Each of the 8 T cell receptor beta chains below was sequenced from the same sample in a study of blood T cell repertoires in COVID-19. Data came from immunoSEQ multiplex PCR; TCRdb stores just in-frame clones and leaves some out. The sample lists some 21,000 clones, about 92% seen once, with roughly 4.3% in the top ten. The sequenced material came from peripheral blood. The receptors come from a woman in her forties or fifties with active COVID-19.

CDR3 amino acids: CATAGGLAGNEQFF. Written as DNA, the CDR3 is TGTGCCACCGCAGGGGGACTAGCGGGCAATGAGCAGTTCTTC. V usage is TRBV19 and J usage is TRBJ2-1; 12 nucleotides match TRBD2. This CDR3 region has 14 residues. Germline CDR1 is LNHDA and CDR2 is SQIVND (reference sequence). V lost 10 bases and J lost 6; bases outside the gene matches: 7.

This chain connects TRBV28 to TRBJ2-7; 8 nucleotides line up with TRBD2. This CDR3 has 14 residues. V dropped 5 bases and J dropped 4; count of bases not matched to a gene: 7. The germline CDR1 and CDR2 sequences are MDHEN and SYDVKM. The CDR3: CASSIGSGRYEQYF. The CDR3 bases are TGTGCCAGCAGTATCGGGAGCGGGAGATACGAGCAGTACTTC.

The chain combines TRBV27 with TRBJ2-7, with TRBD2 identical over 8 bases. V was clipped by 3 bases and J by 2 bases; unmatched bases: 0. The CDR3 sequence is 13 residues long. Germline V gene data show CDR1 as MNHEY and CDR2 as SMNVEV (reference sequence). The DNA for the CDR3 is TGTGCCAGCAGTTTGGGACTAGCCTACGAGCAGTACTTC. The encoded protein is CASSLGLAYEQYF.

This chain uses TRBV11-2 with TRBJ2-7; 8 bases fit TRBD2. V dropped 6 bases and J dropped 0; count of bases not matched to a gene: 13. The length of the CDR3 is 17 residues. Germline V lookup: CDR1 SGHAT, CDR2 FQNNGV. The CDR3 DNA reads as TGTGCCAGCAGAAATAGGACTAGCCGATCCAACTCCTACGAGCAGTACTTC. The encoded protein is CASRNRTSRSNSYEQYF.

Written as DNA, the CDR3 is TGTGCCAGCAGTGAGATCGGGGGGATCTCCTACGAGCAGTACTTC. Its translation: CASSEIGGISYEQYF. The rearrangement joins TRBV6-1 to TRBJ2-7; 7 positions agree with TRBD2. V lost 3 bases and J lost 0; bases outside the gene matches: 5. CDR1 is MNHNS and CDR2 is SASEGT in the germline V gene. The CDR3 sequence is 15 residues long.

CDR3 DNA: TGTGCCAGCAGCTTGGGGAGAATGGGTTACAATGAGCAGTTCTTC. Amino acid sequence: CASSLGRMGYNEQFF. The chain uses TRBV5-4 and TRBJ2-1; no clear D. The V end was cut by 0 bases, the J end by 4 bases, with 11 bases between. The CDR3 is 15 residues long. Germline lookup yields CDR1 SGHNT and CDR2 YYREEE (reference sequence).

The chain combines TRBV2 with TRBJ2-3, with 13 bases aligning to TRBD2. The CDR3 loop spans 18 amino acids. CDR1 is SNHLY and CDR2 is FYNNEI in the germline V gene. The ends lost 8 bases at V and 4 bases at J; junction bases unmatched: 15. CDR3 in amino acids: CASGRGKGLAGSADTQYF. The CDR3 nucleotides are TGTGCCAGCGGGAGGGGAAAGGGACTAGCGGGGTCGGCAGATACGCAGTATTTT.

This clone has a handful of counts. The V call is TRBV2, the J call TRBJ1-5; 8 bases map to TRBD1. The trim removed 6 bases at V and 5 bases at J, leaving 6 bases unmatched. CDR1 and CDR2 (germline): SNHLY, FYNNEI. The CDR3 is made up of 14 amino acids. The CDR3 is CASSGQGGDQPQHF. Here the CDR3 DNA reads TGTGCCAGCAGCGGACAGGGCGGGGATCAGCCCCAGCATTTT.